This record looks at one T cell receptor beta chain sequence and its context. The CDR3 is 16 amino acids. V was pared by 1 base and J by 6 bases, with 13 bases between. The V gene's germline CDR1 is SGHTA and CDR2 FQGNSA. The sample comes from a study of blood T cell repertoires in COVID-19. On the study more broadly: Donors in the United States, Italy and Spain gave samples during acute or convalescent COVID-19. PBMCs, B-cell-depleted T cells, or T cells provided the cDNA or gDNA that made up the material.

Authors' data handling: Quantification of nucleated cells was approximated via reference gene primer amplification. Profiled with immunoSEQ multiplex PCR; TCRdb holds only in-frame clones, not every one. The D gene and trimming were derived from the DNA, and the V and J assignments and clone size from that table. The sample lists roughly 68,000 clones, 85% seen once, with roughly 24% in the top ten. The sequence was collected from a man in his fifties with acute or convalescent COVID-19. The gene calls are TRBV7-2 and TRBJ1-6, with TRBD1 as a possible D gene (5 bases). Sequencing was done on a sample of peripheral blood. The CDR3 loop is CASSLVSDTGNSPLHF. As DNA, the CDR3 is TGTGCCAGCAGCTTAGTCTCTGACACAGGTAATTCACCCCTCCACTTT.